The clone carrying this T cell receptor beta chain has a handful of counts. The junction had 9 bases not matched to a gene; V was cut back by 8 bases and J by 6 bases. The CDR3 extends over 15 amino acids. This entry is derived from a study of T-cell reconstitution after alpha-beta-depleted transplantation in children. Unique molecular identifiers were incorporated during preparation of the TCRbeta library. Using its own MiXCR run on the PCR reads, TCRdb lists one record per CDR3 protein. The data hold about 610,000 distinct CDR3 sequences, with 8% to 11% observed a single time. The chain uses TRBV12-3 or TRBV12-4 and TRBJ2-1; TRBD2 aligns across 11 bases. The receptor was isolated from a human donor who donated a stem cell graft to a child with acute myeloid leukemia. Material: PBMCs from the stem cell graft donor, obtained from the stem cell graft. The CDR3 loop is CASGVLAGVSNEQFF. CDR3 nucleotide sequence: TGTGCCAGCGGGGTACTAGCGGGAGTGAGCAATGAGCAGTTCTTC.